This T cell receptor beta chain comes out of a study of vaccination effects on CD4 cells after COVID-19. For the study at large: Post-vaccine sample collection fell at a median of 72 days after the second dose. General study points: After vaccination, spike-reactive clones in convalescents were mostly new vaccine-induced clones. Clones from infection and from vaccination both contracted markedly late after vaccination.

Generated by immunoSEQ multiplex PCR, the TCRdb table keeps only in-frame clones and is missing some. The data show 15,000 or so clones, about 80% seen once. Antigen-specific CD4+ T cells were expanded with viral peptide pools in the ViraFEST assay before sequencing. Investigators separated out CD4+ T cells once 10 days of culture had passed. Confirmation by PCR established that the person had SARS-CoV-2 infection between March and December 2020. The participants, recipients of two vaccine doses, got either BNT162b2 or mRNA-1273. The culture medium for approximately 1.9 million PBMC per well included roughly 10 IU/ml IL-2 and around 9.8 ug/ml peptides. Comment on this clone: As yet, its antigen is unknown.

From germline, CDR1 is SNHLY and CDR2 FYNNEI. The CDR3 runs to 14 residues. V was cut by 6 bases and J by 1 base, with 13 bases left in between. This TCR came from a human donor who had a prior SARS-CoV-2 infection. Here the sequenced sample was CD4+ T cells from PBMCs cultured with SARS-CoV-2 spike peptides, taken after COVID-19 vaccination. The gene calls are TRBV2 and TRBJ2-7, with a possible D match to TRBD1 (6 bases). CDR3 in DNA: TGTGCCAGCAGATTACAGGGCGAGTCCTACGAGCAGTACTTC. It is translated as CASRLQGESYEQYF. The complete variable domain, with remaining parts taken from reference TRBV2 and TRBJ2-7, reads EPEVTQTPSHQVTQMGQEVILRCVPISNHLYFYWYRQILGQKVEFLVSFYNNEISEKSEIFDDQFSVERPDGSNFTLKIRSTKLEDSAMYFCASRLQGESYEQYFGPGTRLTVT.